The sequence of this TCR beta chain was determined in a study of cytomegalovirus exposure and HLA in healthy donors. Looking at the study overall: Earlier, roughly 180 million T cells were analyzed, and some 120 million unique TCR beta sequences were found among them. Points from the study as a whole: In a later analysis, specific HLA alleles were associated with some 16,000 TCR beta sequences at a 0.05 false discovery rate.

CDR3 size: 20 residues. V lost 4 bases to trimming and J lost 3 bases, with 27 bases between them. The V gene's germline CDR1 is LGHNA and CDR2 YNFKEQ. This clone was seen more than once but under ten times. Its antigen is not known. The PCR had 60 Vbeta and 13 Jbeta primers. The data were produced by immunoSEQ multiplex PCR, yet TCRdb's version contains in-frame clones alone and is incomplete. The sample consists of 100,000 to 150,000 clones, just over 15% of them appearing once. This sequence was found in a woman aged 18-29 years in good health and CMV-seronegative. This rearrangement joins TRBV4-2 to TRBJ1-4, with D tentatively TRBD1 (5 bases). Sequenced sample: PBMCs. The CDR3 is CASSPDVAGALTGANEKLFF. DNA for the CDR3: TGTGCCAGCAGCCCGGATGTGGCTGGGGCGTTAACTGGAGCTAATGAAAAACTGTTTTTT.